These 32 T cell receptor beta chains came from one sample sequenced in a study of shared clonotypes between healthy human individuals. TCRdb's copy holds only in-frame clones and misses some; the assay was immunoSEQ multiplex PCR. This sample has around 990,000 clones, with 77% found just once. Source material: memory CD4+ T cells from PBMCs. Subset noted: CD45RA-negative fraction. Receptors were obtained from a man aged 18 to 29 in good health. Some clones in this sample may be carry-over from other donors' samples.

The genes are TRBV10-2 and TRBJ2-5, with 7 bases identical to TRBD2. Trimming took 4 bases from V and 3 from J; bases not matched to a gene: 5. Germline CDR1 is WSHSY and CDR2 is SAAADI. There are 14 residues in the CDR3. The CDR3 sequence is CASSASGTKETQYF. The CDR3 coding sequence is TGCGCCAGCAGTGCGTCCGGGACTAAAGAGACCCAGTACTTC.

This clone was picked up a small number of times. The genes are TRBV18 and TRBJ2-5, with a tentative D call TRBD2 (6 bases). Trimming shortened V by 2 bases and J by 5 bases, and 15 bases separated the two germline ends. This CDR3 region has 15 residues. Germline values: CDR1 KGHSH, CDR2 LQKENI. CDR3 in DNA: TGTGCCAGCTCACCAAGTTATTCCGGGGGTGAGACCCAGTACTTC. Protein sequence: CASSPSYSGGETQYF. The full variable domain, with the rest looked up from reference TRBV18 and TRBJ2-5, is NAGVMQNPRHLVRRRGQEARLRCSPMKGHSHVYWYRQLPEEGLKFMVYLQKENIIDESGMPKERFSAEFPKEGPSILRIQQVVRGDSAAYFCASSPSYSGGETQYFGPGTRLLVL.

V and J are TRBV27 and TRBJ2-3; D gene uncertain. The CDR3 is 14 amino acids. Trimming shortened V by 4 bases and J by 0 bases, and 8 bases separated the two germline ends. Germline values: CDR1 MNHEY, CDR2 SMNVEV (reference sequence). The CDR3, as DNA: TGTGCCAGCAGTTCGAGGCCAAGCACAGATACGCAGTATTTT. Translating gives CASSSRPSTDTQYF.

This clone was observed once. This chain joins TRBV6-1 and TRBJ1-4; unclear D gene. Germline values: CDR1 MNHNS, CDR2 SASEGT. V was cut by 7 bases and J by 2 bases, with 11 bases left in between. The CDR3 is 14 residues long. This CDR3 is CASNGGSTNEKLFF. The CDR3 region has the DNA TGTGCCAGCAACGGTGGGTCGACTAATGAAAAACTGTTTTTT.

This rearrangement joins TRBV5-1 to TRBJ2-7; 9 nucleotides line up with TRBD2. The V gene's germline CDR1 is SGHRS and CDR2 YFSETQ. V shed 0 bases and J 1 base; nucleotides not matched to a gene: 11. The CDR3 is made up of 18 amino acids. This CDR3 reads CASSLAPLGAGGSYEQYF. DNA for the CDR3: TGCGCCAGCAGCTTGGCCCCACTGGGAGCGGGAGGATCCTACGAGCAGTACTTC.

The rearrangement uses TRBV30 and TRBJ2-5; 15 bases line up with TRBD2. The better agreement between TRBJ2-7 and the DNA end casts doubt on the J call. The length of the CDR3 is 15 residues. The germline V gene encodes CDR1 GTSNPN and CDR2 SVGIG (reference sequence). CDR3 DNA sequence: TGTGCCTGGACCAGTGGACTAGCGGGAGGGGACGAGCAGTACTTC. It codes for CAWTSGLAGGDEQYF.

The rearrangement joins TRBV5-4 to TRBJ2-3; D is unclear. The V gene's germline CDR1 is SGHNT and CDR2 YYREEE (reference sequence). V gave up 0 bases and J gave up 2 bases, with 10 bases separating them. This CDR3 comprises 15 residues. The CDR3 DNA follows: TGTGCCAGCAGCTTGGAAGCCCTCCCCACAGATACGCAGTATTTT. This codes for CASSLEALPTDTQYF.

CDR3 region: CASSEDRLSEQYF. In nucleotides, the CDR3 is TGTGCCAGCAGCGAGGACCGATTAAGCGAGCAGTACTTC. This chain uses TRBV7-8 with TRBJ2-7; D uncertain. Germline V gene data show CDR1 as SGHVS and CDR2 as FQNEAQ. This CDR3 is built from 13 residues. Trimming cost V 5 bases and J 6 bases, with 14 bases left between them.

The J gene is TRBJ2-7, the V gene TRBV5-1; no definite D call. The CDR3 sequence is 14 residues long. V lost 6 bases and J lost 0, with 13 bases in between. Germline values: CDR1 SGHRS, CDR2 YFSETQ. The CDR3 coding sequence is TGCGCCAGCAAGCGAATAATGGGCTCCTACGAGCAGTACTTC. Its protein is CASKRIMGSYEQYF.

The sample holds many counts of this clone. The rearrangement uses TRBV7-2 and TRBJ1-1; possibly TRBD1 for D (5 bases). The CDR3 loop spans 16 amino acids. Germline V gene lookup returns CDR1 SGHTA and CDR2 FQGNSA. V lost 2 bases and J 0 bases, leaving 13 bases between the germline ends. CDR3 sequence (DNA): TGTGCCAGCAGCTTAAGGTTCGGGACGGTGAACACTGAAGCTTTCTTT. Its protein product is CASSLRFGTVNTEAFF.

This clone was recorded a few times. Other DNA sequences in this specimen translate into the identical CDR3. This chain connects TRBV9 to TRBJ1-5, with D possibly matching TRBD1 (6 bases). Germline V gives CDR1 SGDLS, CDR2 YYNGEE. The CDR3 has 15 residues. The V end was cut by 0 bases, the J end by 2 bases, with 9 bases between. CDR3: CASSVGSGGNQPQHF. CDR3 in DNA: TGTGCCAGCAGCGTAGGGTCAGGGGGCAATCAGCCCCAGCATTTT.

The chain joins TRBV2 to TRBJ2-3; TRBD1 matches 10 bases. This CDR3 has 15 residues. Germline V CDR1 and CDR2: SNHLY, FYNNEI. V lost 6 bases and J lost 4; bases outside the gene matches: 7. The CDR3 sequence: CASRRDRGVPDTQYF. For the CDR3, the DNA is TGTGCCAGCAGGCGGGACAGGGGTGTTCCAGATACGCAGTATTTT.

This clone came up once. V usage is TRBV7-8 and J usage is TRBJ2-7; D may be TRBD1 or TRBD2 (6 bases each). The CDR3 covers 14 residues. CDR1 is SGHVS, CDR2 FQNEAQ, per germline. V lost 5 bases, J lost 3 bases, and 14 bases lay in between. CDR3 in DNA: TGTGCCAGCAGCCCAAACAGGGAGGACTACGAGCAGTACTTC. Translating gives CASSPNREDYEQYF.

This clone was observed a single time. The chain joins TRBV5-6 to TRBJ2-3; 9 bases agree with TRBD1. The CDR3 loop spans 14 amino acids. J gave up 2 bases and V 4 bases, and 2 bases lay outside the gene matches. Germline CDR1 and CDR2: SGHDT and YYEEEE. CDR3 nucleotides: TGTGCCAGCAGCCTACAGGGGGCCACAGATACGCAGTATTTT. Translated, it gives CASSLQGATDTQYF.

The V call is TRBV7-2, the J call TRBJ2-1, with D possibly being TRBD2 (6 bases). This CDR3 spans 13 amino acids. V was clipped by 5 bases and J by 2 bases, with 7 bases between them. CDR1 and CDR2 (germline): SGHTA, FQGNSA. The CDR3 reads CASSRGAYNEQFF. The CDR3 bases are TGTGCCAGCAGCCGCGGGGCCTACAATGAGCAGTTCTTC.

A word on this clone: At one end the junction does not follow the germline gene, possibly because of a read error. The rearrangement links TRBV10-3 to TRBJ2-3; D is ambiguous. Germline values: CDR1 ENHRY, CDR2 SYGVKD. This CDR3 spans 14 amino acids. CDR3 amino acids: CAISASKLPDAQYF. The CDR3 DNA reads TGTGCCATCAGTGCCTCCAAGCTCCCAGATGCGCAGTATTTT.

This clone is a singleton in its sample. The chain combines TRBV29-1 with TRBJ1-3; 7 positions match TRBD1. The CDR3 is 14 amino acids. In germline, CDR1 is SQVTM, CDR2 ANQGSEA. J gave up 8 bases and V 6 bases, and 13 bases lay outside the gene matches. CDR3 bases: TGCAGCGTAGAACCTACAGGGGCCGGGGACACCATATATTTT. It yields the protein CSVEPTGAGDTIYF.

This clone was detected only once. The rearrangement links TRBV30 to TRBJ2-3; 9 bases align to TRBD2. The germline CDR1 and CDR2 sequences are GTSNPN and SVGIG (reference sequence). CDR3 length equals 15 residues. With V trimmed by 0 bases and J by 9 bases, 10 bases remained unmatched. The CDR3 DNA reads TGTGCCTGGAGTGTAGGTACTAGCGGGCGGGGAACGCAGTATTTT. Translating gives CAWSVGTSGRGTQYF.

This clone was detected only a few times. The chain links TRBV5-4 to TRBJ2-1; 12 bases line up with TRBD2. The germline gives CDR1 SGHNT, CDR2 YYREEE (reference sequence). J was trimmed by 1 base and V by 5 bases; bases with no gene match: 4. The CDR3 is made up of 16 amino acids. In nucleotides, the CDR3 is TGTGCCAGCAGTAAAACTAGCGGGAGGTCCTACAATGAGCAGTTCTTC. Translation: CASSKTSGRSYNEQFF.

This clone was recorded a few times. V gene TRBV30 combines with J gene TRBJ1-2; possibly TRBD1 for D (6 bases). This CDR3 region has 13 residues. The germline V and J ends were trimmed by 6 bases and 7 bases, with 18 bases remaining between them. Germline values: CDR1 GTSNPN, CDR2 SVGIG (reference sequence). The DNA of the CDR3 is TGTGCCTGCTTTGGGGGCTGGAAAGGTGGCTACACCTTC. Protein product: CACFGGWKGGYTF.

V usage is TRBV2 and J usage is TRBJ1-2; no clear D gene. The CDR3 covers 13 residues. The V and J ends lost 6 bases and 6 bases respectively, with 14 bases between them. CDR1 and CDR2 (germline): SNHLY, FYNNEI. Written as DNA, the CDR3 is TGTGCCAGCAGCGTCACCGGGGAAAATGGCTACACCTTC. Its translation is CASSVTGENGYTF.

A word on this clone: Other DNA sequences in this specimen translate into the identical CDR3. J is TRBJ2-1 and V is TRBV5-1, with a possible D match to TRBD1 (5 bases). Germline V gene sequence: CDR1 SGHRS, CDR2 YFSETQ. The CDR3 spans 15 residues. V gave up 0 bases and J gave up 3 bases, with 10 bases separating them. CDR3 in amino acids: CASSLVSGIYNEQFF. CDR3 bases: TGCGCCAGCAGCTTGGTGTCAGGGATCTACAATGAGCAGTTCTTC.

Comments on this clone: The sample carries other DNA sequences with the same CDR3. This chain joins TRBV11-2 and TRBJ2-5; possible D gene TRBD2, 6 bases. In germline, CDR1 is SGHAT, CDR2 FQNNGV. V lost 3 bases to trimming and J lost 4 bases, with 9 bases between them. This CDR3 has 13 amino acids. CDR3 loop: CASSFGRVETQYF. CDR3 in DNA: TGTGCCAGCAGCTTCGGGAGAGTAGAGACCCAGTACTTC. The full variable domain, completed using reference TRBV11-2 and TRBJ2-5, is EAGVAQSPRYKIIEKRQSVAFWCNPISGHATLYWYQQILGQGPKLLIQFQNNGVVDDSQLPKDRFSAERLKGVDSTLKIQPAKLEDSAVYLCASSFGRVETQYFGPGTRLLVL.

This clone was detected only a few times. The chain carries TRBV9 and TRBJ2-4; 7 bases align to TRBD1. Germline lookup yields CDR1 SGDLS and CDR2 YYNGEE. Trimming took 3 bases from V and 3 from J; bases not matched to a gene: 3. The CDR3 is 14 residues long. This CDR3 reads CASSEGQLKNIQYF. The CDR3 DNA reads as TGTGCCAGCAGCGAGGGACAGCTCAAAAACATTCAGTACTTC. The variable domain in full, completed from reference TRBV9 and TRBJ2-4, reads DSGVTQTPKHLITATGQRVTLRCSPRSGDLSVYWYQQSLDQGLQFLIQYYNGEERAKGNILERFSAQQFPDLHSELNLSSLELGDSALYFCASSEGQLKNIQYFGAGTRLSVL.

The chain carries TRBV7-9 and TRBJ2-5; D possibly corresponds to TRBD1 (5 bases). CDR1 is SEHNR, CDR2 FQNEAQ, per germline (reference sequence). The ends were cut back, 5 bases at V and 3 bases at J, with 13 bases in the middle. This CDR3 comprises 14 residues. Here the CDR3 reads CASSRQGSKETQYF. CDR3 sequence (DNA): TGTGCCAGCAGCAGGCAGGGCTCAAAAGAGACCCAGTACTTC.

V is TRBV18 and J is TRBJ2-7; weak D call: TRBD2 (5 bases). Germline V gene data show CDR1 as KGHSH and CDR2 as LQKENI. The ends were cut back, 8 bases at V and 5 bases at J, with 13 bases in the middle. The CDR3 consists of 12 residues. CDR3 DNA sequence: TGTGCCAGCGCCTTAAAGGGAGACGAGCAGTACTTC. Translation gives CASALKGDEQYF. Looking up the rest from reference TRBV18 and TRBJ2-7 gives the full variable domain: NAGVMQNPRHLVRRRGQEARLRCSPMKGHSHVYWYRQLPEEGLKFMVYLQKENIIDESGMPKERFSAEFPKEGPSILRIQQVVRGDSAAYFCASALKGDEQYFGPGTRLTVT.

The chain couples TRBV5-5 to TRBJ1-1; possible D gene TRBD1, 5 bases. V gave up 0 bases and J gave up 1 base, with 10 bases separating them. There are 15 residues in the CDR3. CDR1 is SGHKS and CDR2 is YYEKEE in the germline V gene (reference sequence). The CDR3 reads CASSLGQGENTEAFF. The CDR3 DNA reads as TGTGCCAGCAGCTTGGGGCAGGGAGAGAACACTGAAGCTTTCTTT.

This sequence joins TRBV10-3 and TRBJ2-3; tentative D call: TRBD1 (7 bases). V was cut by 10 bases and J by 0 bases, with 14 bases left in between. The CDR3 is made up of 14 amino acids. CDR1 is ENHRY, CDR2 SYGVKD, per germline. The chain's CDR3 is CATVQGTSTDTQYF. Written as DNA, the CDR3 is TGTGCCACTGTACAGGGGACTAGCACAGATACGCAGTATTTT.

The V and J genes are TRBV7-2 and TRBJ1-5; D unclear. With 3 bases removed from V and 5 bases from J, the gap between germline ends came to 5 bases. CDR3 size: 12 residues. In germline, CDR1 is SGHTA, CDR2 FQGNSA. The CDR3 is CASSFDYQPQHF. The CDR3, as DNA: TGTGCCAGCAGCTTCGATTATCAGCCCCAGCATTTT.

The sample holds one count of this clone. The identical CDR3 is also encoded by other nucleotide sequences in the sample. V is TRBV19 and J is TRBJ2-1; 9 nucleotides line up with TRBD1. The CDR3 runs 15 residues. The V gene's germline CDR1 is LNHDA and CDR2 SQIVND (reference sequence). The V gene end was trimmed by 3 bases and the J gene end by 7 bases; junction bases not matched to a gene: 7. CDR3 region: CASSIGQGRGNEQFF. As DNA, the CDR3 is TGTGCCAGTAGTATCGGACAGGGGCGGGGGAATGAGCAGTTCTTC.

Concerning this clone itself: The sample holds other DNA sequences that translate to the same CDR3. V is TRBV15 and J is TRBJ2-7, with no clear D. This CDR3 has 13 residues. The V end lost 1 base, the J end lost 3 bases, and 7 bases lay between the germline ends. The germline V gene encodes CDR1 LNHNV and CDR2 YYDKDF (reference sequence). The CDR3 DNA sequence: TGTGCCACCAGCAGAGGTACTAACTACGAGCAGTACTTC. Translation: CATSRGTNYEQYF.

The genes are TRBV6-1 and TRBJ2-6; 8 bases line up with TRBD1. V shed 4 bases and J 0 bases; nucleotides not matched to a gene: 2. Germline CDR1 MNHNS, CDR2 SASEGT. The CDR3 has 16 amino acids. The CDR3 here is CASSGQGNSGANVLTF. CDR3 nucleotides: TGTGCCAGCAGTGGACAGGGGAACTCTGGGGCCAACGTCCTGACTTTC.